The 9 T cell receptor beta chains given below trace back to one sample, sequenced in a study of vaccination and CD4 T cells after COVID-19. These TCRs' antigens remain unknown. Sequencing of DNA taken from cultured CD4+ T cells relied on the Oncomine TCR Beta short-read assay. TCRdb used MiXCR to reprocess the PCR reads, holding one entry per CDR3 protein. The table includes 15,000 or so distinct CDR3 sequences, about half detected once. Time point in this sample: late sampling 161 to 241 days after vaccination in a few convalescent patients. Treatment reported: roughly 10-day PBMC culture with coronavirus spike peptide pools or control peptides (ViraFEST assay). The sample in question was CD4+ T cells from blood, cultured in vitro, obtained about 7 months after SARS-CoV-2 vaccination. The receptor source for this set is a human donor who had recovered from COVID-19.

The chain links TRBV28 to TRBJ2-7, with TRBD1 identical over 7 bases. This CDR3 contains 13 residues. Germline values: CDR1 MDHEN, CDR2 SYDVKM. Trimming at V came to 5 bases and at J to 6 bases, leaving 7 bases not matched to a gene. The CDR3 is CASSTGQLPEQYF. The DNA for the CDR3 is TGTGCCAGCAGTACGGGACAGCTGCCCGAGCAGTACTTC.

This chain links TRBV28 with TRBJ2-1; TRBD2 matches 8 bases. Germline-derived CDR1 and CDR2 are MDHEN and SYDVKM. Trimming removed 5 bases from V and 8 bases from J; junction bases left unmatched: 5. This CDR3 is built from 13 residues. The CDR3: CASSPGGRDEQFF. CDR3 in DNA: TGTGCCAGCAGTCCGGGAGGGAGGGATGAGCAGTTCTTC. The full variable domain, in which reference TRBV28 and TRBJ2-1 provide the parts outside the CDR3, is DVKVTQSSRYLVKRTGEKVFLECVQDMDHENMFWYRQDPGLGLRLIYFSYDVKMKEKGDIPEGYSVSREKKERFSLILESASTNQTSMYLCASSPGGRDEQFFGPGTRLTVL.

There are a few counts of this clonotype. V is TRBV27 and J is TRBJ2-4; the D call may be TRBD1 or TRBD2 (5 bases each). V dropped 4 bases and J dropped 8 bases, with 18 bases sitting between them. The CDR3 sequence is 15 residues long. CDR1 is MNHEY and CDR2 is SMNVEV in the germline V gene (reference sequence). The CDR3 bases are TGTGCCAGCAGTTCTTACGCAGGGAAGAGGGACATTCAGTACTTC. As protein: CASSSYAGKRDIQYF.

The rearrangement joins TRBV28 to TRBJ1-2; D is uncertain. V was trimmed by 3 bases and J by 3 bases, leaving 8 bases between them. In germline, CDR1 is MDHEN, CDR2 SYDVKM. This CDR3 contains 13 residues. The CDR3 nucleotides read TGTGCCAGCAGTTTTAGACTTTACTATGGCTACACCTTC. Protein sequence: CASSFRLYYGYTF.

The chain links TRBV7-2 to TRBJ2-5; 11 bases are shared with TRBD2. Germline CDR1 reads SGHTA; CDR2 reads FQGNSA. The CDR3 has 17 amino acids. Germline trimming cut 5 bases from V and 0 bases from J; bases unmatched to any gene: 8. This CDR3 reads CASSPVTSGAYQETQYF. In DNA, the CDR3 is TGTGCCAGCAGCCCCGTGACTAGCGGGGCATACCAAGAGACCCAGTACTTC.

The chain has TRBV15 and TRBJ2-1; 10 nucleotides match TRBD2. CDR1 is LNHNV, CDR2 YYDKDF, per germline (reference sequence). The CDR3 consists of 15 residues. The trim removed 5 bases at V and 5 bases at J, leaving 6 bases unmatched. The CDR3 loop reads CATSFTSGADNEQFF. The CDR3 DNA reads TGTGCCACCAGCTTTACTAGCGGGGCCGACAATGAGCAGTTCTTC.

This clonotype occurred once. J is TRBJ2-3 and V is TRBV7-9; D uncertain. The germline CDR1 and CDR2 sequences are SEHNR and FQNEAQ (reference sequence). The V gene lost 1 base and the J gene lost 5 bases, with 4 bases spanning the gap. The CDR3 covers 12 residues. CDR3 sequence (DNA): TGTGCCAGCAGCTTAGAGTTAGATACGCAGTATTTT. Its protein is CASSLELDTQYF.

The chain is built from TRBV7-9 and TRBJ2-3; a possible D gene is TRBD2 (7 bases). The CDR3 extends over 15 amino acids. V was pared by 5 bases and J by 4 bases, with 16 bases between. Looked up from germline, CDR1 is SEHNR and CDR2 is FQNEAQ (reference sequence). Here the CDR3 DNA reads TGTGCCAGCAGCGCGAGGAGGGGGAGGGCAGATACGCAGTATTTT. This encodes CASSARRGRADTQYF.

The chain uses TRBV20-1 and TRBJ1-2, with 8 bases lining up with TRBD1. The trim removed 3 bases at V and 4 bases at J, leaving 4 bases unmatched. The germline CDR1 and CDR2 sequences are DFQATT and SNEGSKA (reference sequence). The CDR3 extends over 13 amino acids. CDR3 in DNA: TGCAGTGCTAGCAGGGGGCTCGGCTATGGCTACACCTTC. Translating gives CSASRGLGYGYTF.